This T cell receptor beta chain is drawn from a study of T cell responses to AZD1222 COVID-19 vaccine. TCRdb's copy holds only in-frame clones and misses some; the assay was immunoSEQ multiplex PCR. The sample holds 120,000 or so clones, about 92% seen once. The clonotype was recovered from an adult who received the AZD1222 COVID-19 vaccine. The sample here was peripheral blood, taken 28 days after the second AZD1222 dose.

The CDR3 DNA reads as TGTGCCAGCAGGGGACCGAACTATGGCTACACCTTC. Amino acid sequence: CASRGPNYGYTF. V is TRBV7-3 and J is TRBJ1-2; a possible D gene is TRBD1 (5 bases). V lost 6 bases to trimming and J lost 2 bases, with 7 bases between them. From germline, CDR1 is SGHTA and CDR2 FQGTGA. CDR3 length: 12 amino acids.